The 13 T cell receptor beta chains presented below share a single source sample, sequenced in a study of neoadjuvant anti-PD-1 for oral cavity cancer. Clones were read by immunoSEQ multiplex PCR, and TCRdb kept only the in-frame ones, dropping some. The sample consists of about 10,000 clones, around 65% of them appearing once. Noted time point: after neoadjuvant nivolumab, at surgical resection. Sequencing was performed on tumor tissue, taken after nivolumab (anti-PD-1) treatment. The receptors derive from a person between 40 and 85 years old with oral cavity squamous cell carcinoma.

This clone was counted between two and nine times. The J gene is TRBJ1-6, the V gene TRBV7-3; no clear D gene. CDR1 is SGHTA, CDR2 FQGTGA, per germline. V gave up 2 bases and J gave up 9 bases, with 5 bases separating them. CDR3 size: 12 residues. The CDR3 here is CASSLGGSPLHF. The CDR3 DNA sequence: TGTGCCAGCAGCTTAGGTGGTTCACCCCTCCACTTT.

The chain employs TRBV7-9 and TRBJ2-1; D tentatively reads TRBD1 or TRBD2 (5 bases each). Germline CDR1 and CDR2: SEHNR and FQNEAQ (reference sequence). This CDR3 has 15 amino acids. The ends were cut back, 1 base at V and 1 base at J, with 8 bases in the middle. The CDR3 region is CASSLVGVSYNEQFF. CDR3 DNA sequence: TGTGCCAGCAGCTTAGTGGGGGTTTCCTACAATGAGCAGTTCTTC.

There are a few counts of this clone. V usage is TRBV5-1 and J usage is TRBJ2-1, with TRBD2 matching over 7 bases. Germline trimming cut 1 base from V and 2 bases from J; bases unmatched to any gene: 6. The CDR3 is made up of 16 amino acids. In germline, CDR1 is SGHRS, CDR2 YFSETQ. The CDR3 reads CASSLSASGTYNEQFF. CDR3 nucleotide sequence: TGCGCCAGCAGCTTGTCCGCTAGCGGCACCTACAATGAGCAGTTCTTC.

The rearrangement joins TRBV6-5 to TRBJ2-1; maybe TRBD1 (6 bases). The germline V and J ends were trimmed by 6 bases and 5 bases, with 17 bases remaining between them. This CDR3 spans 15 amino acids. Germline lookup yields CDR1 MNHEY and CDR2 SVGAGI. For the CDR3, the DNA is TGTGCCAGCAGGCTCCCACAGGGCGCCAACAATGAGCAGTTCTTC. Translating it yields CASRLPQGANNEQFF.

The chain has TRBV6-1 and TRBJ1-4; 9 bases are shared with TRBD1. This CDR3 is built from 15 residues. The J segment lost 6 bases and the V segment lost 7 bases, leaving 9 bases of the junction unmatched. Germline V gene data show CDR1 as MNHNS and CDR2 as SASEGT. The chain's CDR3 is CASTKGTGTYEKLFF. The CDR3 DNA reads TGTGCCAGCACCAAAGGGACAGGGACGTATGAAAAACTGTTTTTT.

The J gene is TRBJ1-5, the V gene TRBV7-9; 7 nucleotides line up with TRBD1. Germline assignment: CDR1 SEHNR and CDR2 FQNEAQ (reference sequence). The CDR3 runs to 18 residues. V dropped 5 bases and J dropped 0; count of bases not matched to a gene: 13. The CDR3 sequence is CASSPGGTSFFSNQPQHF. CDR3 nucleotides: TGTGCCAGCAGCCCAGGGGGGACATCCTTCTTTAGCAATCAGCCCCAGCATTTT. Looking up the rest from reference TRBV7-9 and TRBJ1-5 gives the full variable domain: DTGVSQNPRHKITKRGQNVTFRCDPISEHNRLYWYRQTLGQGPEFLTYFQNEAQLEKSRLLSDRFSAERPKGSFSTLEIQRTEQGDSAMYLCASSPGGTSFFSNQPQHFGDGTRLSIL.

This clone was picked up one time. The chain couples TRBV2 to TRBJ2-5; 7 positions agree with TRBD2. The CDR3 consists of 18 residues. Unmatched junction bases numbered 19, after V lost 7 bases and J lost 2 bases. CDR1 and CDR2 from the germline V gene are SNHLY and FYNNEI. The CDR3 DNA follows: TGTGCCAGCATGCCCGCGGGAGACGCTAGATTTAGACAAGAGACCCAGTACTTC. It encodes CASMPAGDARFRQETQYF.

The genes are TRBV6-5 and TRBJ2-2; a weak D match, TRBD1 (5 bases). CDR1 is MNHEY and CDR2 is SVGAGI in the germline V gene. CDR3 length: 14 residues. V was clipped by 6 bases and J by 8 bases, with 16 bases between them. The CDR3 bases are TGTGCCAGCAGGGGGCCCAGTGATGGAGGGGAGCTGTTTTTT. Its protein is CASRGPSDGGELFF.

The V and J genes are TRBV9 and TRBJ2-3; 11 nucleotides agree with TRBD1. Germline CDR1 is SGDLS and CDR2 is YYNGEE. Germline trimming cut 3 bases from V and 9 bases from J; bases unmatched to any gene: 6. The CDR3 runs to 14 residues. CDR3 sequence (DNA): TGTGCCAGCAGCGCTAGGGACAGGGGGGGCACGCAGTATTTT. It specifies CASSARDRGGTQYF.

The chain carries TRBV6-1 and TRBJ1-1; unclear D gene. This CDR3 spans 14 amino acids. Germline-derived CDR1 and CDR2 are MNHNS and SASEGT. V lost 6 bases to trimming and J lost 1 base, with 12 bases between them. CDR3 in amino acids: CASSLGRRNTEAFF. CDR3 DNA: TGTGCCAGCAGCCTAGGACGCCGGAACACTGAAGCTTTCTTT.

The chain carries TRBV6-1 and TRBJ1-1, with D uncertain. Germline V gene sequence: CDR1 MNHNS, CDR2 SASEGT. V was pared by 6 bases and J by 4 bases, with 6 bases between. This CDR3 spans 11 amino acids. The CDR3 sequence is CASRVGTEAFF. In nucleotides, the CDR3 is TGTGCCAGCAGGGTGGGCACTGAAGCTTTCTTT.

The CDR3 nucleotides are TGTGCCAGCAGCACGGGAGGGTCGGATACGCAGTATTTT. Amino acids: CASSTGGSDTQYF. This chain uses TRBV7-7 with TRBJ2-3; 8 bases are a match to TRBD2. CDR3 length: 13 residues. The J segment lost 6 bases and the V segment lost 5 bases, leaving 4 bases of the junction unmatched. The germline gives CDR1 SSHAT, CDR2 FNYEAQ (reference sequence).

Only a few counts were recorded for this clone. This chain uses TRBV7-6 with TRBJ2-1; 9 nucleotides line up with TRBD1. V shed 5 bases and J 10 bases; nucleotides not matched to a gene: 6. This CDR3 has 13 residues. Germline V gene sequence: CDR1 SGHVS, CDR2 FNYEAQ. CDR3 DNA: TGTGCCAGCAGCCCCGGGACAGGGAGAGAGCAGTTCTTC. Amino acid sequence: CASSPGTGREQFF.